These 10 T cell receptor beta chains originate from one sample sequenced in a study of T cell responses to AZD1222 COVID-19 vaccine. Method: immunoSEQ multiplex PCR; TCRdb's copy keeps in-frame clones and lacks some. The sample includes more than 100,000 clones, approximately 86% of them seen just once. The source was peripheral blood, collected 28 days after the second AZD1222 dose. These receptors were taken from an adult who received the AZD1222 COVID-19 vaccine.

The count of this clone is one. This rearrangement joins TRBV11-2 to TRBJ2-7; maybe TRBD1 (6 bases). Germline V gives CDR1 SGHAT, CDR2 FQNNGV. The CDR3 totals 12 residues. Trimming cost V 5 bases and J 3 bases, with 8 bases left between them. The CDR3 loop is CASSVQGYEQYF. CDR3 in DNA: TGTGCCAGCAGCGTACAGGGCTACGAGCAGTACTTC.

The rearrangement uses TRBV11-3 and TRBJ2-5; 7 bases line up with TRBD1. Germline CDR1 reads SGHNT; CDR2 reads YENEEA. The CDR3 runs 13 residues. The J segment lost 3 bases and the V segment lost 4 bases, leaving 2 bases of the junction unmatched. Here the CDR3 reads CASSSGQKETQYF. For the CDR3, the DNA is TGTGCCAGCAGCTCGGGACAGAAAGAGACCCAGTACTTC.

The chain joins TRBV7-2 to TRBJ1-3; D is unresolved. Germline CDR1 reads SGHTA; CDR2 reads FQGNSA. This CDR3 has 15 amino acids. Trimming stripped 1 base from V and 0 bases from J, with 7 bases between. CDR3 DNA sequence: TGTGCCAGCAGCTTAGGAGGGAGCTCTGGAAACACCATATATTTT. This codes for CASSLGGSSGNTIYF.

V is TRBV9 and J is TRBJ1-1, with 8 positions matching TRBD1. The ends lost 4 bases at V and 7 bases at J; junction bases unmatched: 3. This CDR3 contains 12 residues. In germline, CDR1 is SGDLS, CDR2 YYNGEE. The CDR3 DNA is TGTGCCAGCAGCAGGACAGGGAATGAAGCTTTCTTT. Translation: CASSRTGNEAFF.

Turning to this clone: The junction and the germline gene differ at one end; a read error may be behind it. The V call is TRBV28, the J call TRBJ1-5; D is perhaps TRBD1 (5 bases). CDR1 and CDR2 (germline): MDHEN, SYDVKM. The CDR3 extends over 14 amino acids. This chain's CDR3 is CASSPPSGGQPRHF. The CDR3 DNA reads TGTGCCAGCAGCCCCCCATCCGGGGGTCAGCCCCGGCATTTT.

Only one count was recorded for this clone. The rearrangement uses TRBV27 and TRBJ1-2; the D is unclear. Germline V gene lookup returns CDR1 MNHEY and CDR2 SMNVEV (reference sequence). The CDR3 consists of 19 residues. Trimming left V 7 bases short and J 4 bases short, with 31 bases between. The CDR3 sequence: CASTPSSPGRLLPLYGYTF. The CDR3 DNA reads as TGTGCCAGCACCCCAAGCTCGCCCGGCAGACTGCTTCCACTCTATGGCTACACCTTC.

This clone appeared once. The chain uses TRBV5-1 and TRBJ1-3; D gene unclear. Germline CDR1 SGHRS, CDR2 YFSETQ. The V end lost 0 bases, the J end lost 0 bases, and 7 bases lay between the germline ends. The CDR3 extends over 15 amino acids. The chain's CDR3 is CASSLDSASGNTIYF. The CDR3 DNA reads TGCGCCAGCAGCTTGGACTCTGCCTCTGGAAACACCATATATTTT. The complete variable domain, with remaining parts taken from reference TRBV5-1 and TRBJ1-3, reads KAGVTQTPRYLIKTRGQQVTLSCSPISGHRSVSWYQQTPGQGLQFLFEYFSETQRNKGNFPGRFSGRQFSNSRSEMNVSTLELGDSALYLCASSLDSASGNTIYFGEGSWLTVV.

The chain employs TRBV19 and TRBJ1-1, with D maybe TRBD1 (6 bases). Germline V gives CDR1 LNHDA, CDR2 SQIVND (reference sequence). The CDR3 loop spans 15 amino acids. The V gene lost 6 bases and the J gene lost 4 bases, with 18 bases spanning the gap. The CDR3 DNA follows: TGTGCCAGTAGCCGGGTCGGAGGGGGTGGCACTGAAGCTTTCTTT. Translated, it gives CASSRVGGGGTEAFF.

This rearrangement joins TRBV5-1 to TRBJ2-2; 7 nucleotides line up with TRBD1. The CDR3 has 16 residues. The germline V gene has CDR1 SGHRS and CDR2 YFSETQ. The V segment lost 4 bases and the J segment 1 base; nucleotides outside the gene matches: 7. The DNA for the CDR3 is TGCGCCAGCAGCCGGGGACAGAGGGGGAACACCGGGGAGCTGTTTTTT. It encodes CASSRGQRGNTGELFF.

The V and J genes are TRBV27 and TRBJ2-3; possible D gene TRBD1, 6 bases. Trimming shortened V by 6 bases and J by 4 bases, and 26 bases separated the two germline ends. CDR1 MNHEY and CDR2 SMNVEV come from the germline V gene (reference sequence). The CDR3 is 18 amino acids. The CDR3 protein is CASSGATGILSLADTQYF. For the CDR3, the DNA is TGTGCCAGCAGCGGGGCGACAGGAATTCTCTCCTTGGCAGATACGCAGTATTTT.